This section outlines one T cell receptor (beta chain) sequence together with its context. The antigen this receptor binds is unknown. Base qualities are not provided; no much larger clone lies one nucleotide away. This sample was taken from a study of blood T cell repertoires in COVID-19 (TCRdb year 2020). At the level of the whole study: The collaborator samples originated in the United States, Italy and Spain and spanned the acute and convalescent phases of COVID-19. The material from the prospective study consisted of cDNA or gDNA derived from T cells, B-cell-depleted T cells, or PBMCs. The dataset comprised deeply sampled blood TCRbeta repertoires from subjects exposed to, actively infected with, or recovered from COVID-19. The repertoires were released in a freely available public database intended as a resource for research on the immune response to SARS-CoV-2. The samples were drawn from two sources: the first 160 participants of the ongoing ImmuneRACE study, and 1,200 or so subjects contributed by 6 global collaborators. Sample metadata almost always included a de-identified subject ID, COVID-19 status, age in years and sex. Where available, HLA class I and class II types were obtained from metadata supplied by the sample provider rather than from assay-based typing.

General study outcomes and caveats: How much clinical and demographic metadata was included differed by source and by participant, and the metadata was provided uncurated.

The immunoSEQ Assay, a bias-controlled multiplex PCR, was used to amplify TCRbeta CDR3 regions from genomic DNA. On the study's bioinformatics: Nucleated cell counts per sample were estimated from amplification of reference gene primers within the assay. To quantify the absolute abundance of each unique TCRbeta CDR3 rearrangement, sequence reads were collapsed and filtered. For each sample, productive Simpson clonality was calculated as the square root of Simpson's diversity index across productive rearrangements. Imported from immuneACCESS, the table was reduced by TCRdb to in-frame sequences with V and J called. These copies leave out some clones; in studies compared against another copy, an unresolved V gene accounts for under half, and the cause of the remainder is not known. V, J and clone size were drawn from that table, and D and trimming were deduced from the DNA. The sample table records 170,000 or so clones; more than 70% of these occur just once. In total, the top ten clones hold around an eighth of the sample.

Each collaborating institution followed its own protocols to collect whole blood in K2EDTA tubes. For TCRbeta analysis, collaborator samples were shipped as frozen whole blood, as isolated PBMCs, or as DNA extracted from either sample type. V is shortened by 2 bases, J by 6 bases, and the region joining them spans 16 bases. The CDR3 measures 15 amino acids from cysteine to phenylalanine. Solely the CDR3 DNA is kept, with 45 bases framed from the first base. In the germline V gene, CDR1 corresponds to LGHNA and CDR2 to YSLEER. The sequence joins TRBV4-3 to TRBJ1-2; tentative D gene TRBD1, with 5 bases matching. This sequence was found in a man aged 18 to 35 with active or convalescent COVID-19. The sample consisted of peripheral blood. In nucleotides, the sequence is TGCGCCAGCAGCCAATCGGAGTTTGGGGCTCATGGCTACACCTTC. Translated, this gives CASSQSEFGAHGYTF.